Following are 8 T cell receptor beta chains from one sample sequenced in a study of cytomegalovirus exposure and HLA in healthy donors. In the PCR, 60 Vbeta and 13 Jbeta primers were used. Sequencing used immunoSEQ multiplex PCR; TCRdb keeps in-frame clones, though not all of them. Found here are 150,000 to 200,000 clones, roughly four fifths of them singletons; the top ten hold more than 1.5%. Source material: PBMCs. All receptors come from a man younger than 35 in good health and CMV-seronegative.

The rearrangement links TRBV11-2 to TRBJ2-5; 10 bases are a match to TRBD1. The V gene end was trimmed by 1 base and the J gene end by 5 bases; junction bases not matched to a gene: 13. The CDR3 totals 18 residues. Germline CDR1 SGHAT, CDR2 FQNNGV. CDR3 DNA sequence: TGTGCCAGCAGCTTAGCTGGGACAGGGGCTTTTCGGGGGGAGACCCAGTACTTC. Translating gives CASSLAGTGAFRGETQYF.

This sequence joins TRBV9 and TRBJ1-1; 7 bases align to TRBD1. Germline loops: CDR1 SGDLS, CDR2 YYNGEE. The CDR3 extends over 14 amino acids. With 0 bases clipped from V and 4 bases from J, the junction kept 3 bases outside the gene matches. Here the CDR3 reads CASSVGYRGTEAFF. CDR3 DNA: TGTGCCAGCAGCGTAGGTTACAGGGGCACTGAAGCTTTCTTT.

The rearrangement joins TRBV7-3 to TRBJ2-5; D might be TRBD2 (6 bases). V was pared by 4 bases and J by 7 bases, with 16 bases between. The germline V gene encodes CDR1 SGHTA and CDR2 FQGTGA. The CDR3 is 14 residues long. As DNA, the CDR3 is TGTGCCAGCAGCTCCATTGGGGAGGCGGGGACCCAGTACTTC. Encoded protein: CASSSIGEAGTQYF.

This chain joins TRBV4-1 and TRBJ1-4; 11 bases fit TRBD1. The CDR3 spans 15 residues. V dropped 0 bases and J dropped 8; count of bases not matched to a gene: 2. Looked up from germline, CDR1 is MGHRA and CDR2 is YSYEKL. The CDR3 DNA reads as TGCGCCAGCAGCCAAGACGGGACAGGGGGAGAAAAACTGTTTTTT. It is translated as CASSQDGTGGEKLFF.

The chain recombines TRBV14 with TRBJ1-1, with unresolved D. The V gene's germline CDR1 is SGHDN and CDR2 FVKESK. CDR3 size: 13 residues. The V and J ends lost 4 bases and 2 bases respectively, with 8 bases between them. The CDR3 region is CASSRSVNTEAFF. Written as DNA, the CDR3 is TGTGCCAGCAGCCGGTCGGTAAACACTGAAGCTTTCTTT.

The chain employs TRBV9 and TRBJ2-7; 9 nucleotides line up with TRBD1. The CDR3 is made up of 15 amino acids. The V gene's germline CDR1 is SGDLS and CDR2 YYNGEE. Unmatched junction bases numbered 9, after V lost 4 bases and J lost 4 bases. CDR3 residues: CASSPRQGEGYEQYF. In DNA form, the CDR3 reads TGTGCCAGCAGCCCTCGACAGGGGGAGGGTTACGAGCAGTACTTC.

V is TRBV7-2 and J is TRBJ2-2, with D maybe TRBD2 (6 bases). The CDR3 runs 16 residues. Between the trimmed V and J ends, which lost 5 bases and 1 base, there was a span of 14 bases. Germline V gives CDR1 SGHTA, CDR2 FQGNSA. The CDR3 nucleotides are TGTGCCAGCAGCCCTCTCGTCGGGGGGAACACCGGGGAGCTGTTTTTT. Its translation: CASSPLVGGNTGELFF.

The V and J genes are TRBV9 and TRBJ1-2, with 8 positions matching TRBD1. The CDR3 runs to 16 residues. Germline CDR1 and CDR2: SGDLS and YYNGEE. V shed 0 bases, J shed 2 bases, and the junction held 6 bases outside the gene matches. DNA of the CDR3: TGTGCCAGCAGCGTAGGACAGGGGATGGCGAACTATGGCTACACCTTC. Its translation is CASSVGQGMANYGYTF.